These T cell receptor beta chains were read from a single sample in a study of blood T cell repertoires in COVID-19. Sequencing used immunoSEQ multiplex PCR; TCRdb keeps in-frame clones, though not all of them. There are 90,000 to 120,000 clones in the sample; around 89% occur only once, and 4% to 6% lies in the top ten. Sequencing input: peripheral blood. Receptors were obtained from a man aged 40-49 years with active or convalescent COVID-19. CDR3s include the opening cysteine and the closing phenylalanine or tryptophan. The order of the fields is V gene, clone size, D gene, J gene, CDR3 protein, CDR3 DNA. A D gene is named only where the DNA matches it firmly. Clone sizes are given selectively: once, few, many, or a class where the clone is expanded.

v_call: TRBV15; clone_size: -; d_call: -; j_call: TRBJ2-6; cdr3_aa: CATSRGTIYDLSANVLTF; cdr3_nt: TGTGCCACCAGCCGAGGGACAATTTATGATCTGTCGGCCAACGTCCTGACTTTC
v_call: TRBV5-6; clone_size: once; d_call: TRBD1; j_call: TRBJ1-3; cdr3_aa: CASSPVTGPSGNTIYF; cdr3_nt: TGTGCCAGCAGCCCGGTGACAGGGCCCTCTGGAAACACCATATATTTT
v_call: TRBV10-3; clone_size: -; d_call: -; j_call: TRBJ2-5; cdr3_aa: CAVGNSGAGGETQYF; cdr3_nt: TGTGCCGTGGGGAACTCGGGAGCCGGGGGAGAGACCCAGTACTTC
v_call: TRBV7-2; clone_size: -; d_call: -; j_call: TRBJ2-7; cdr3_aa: CASSLVIDGSYEQYF; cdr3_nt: TGTGCCAGCAGCTTAGTAATAGATGGGAGCTACGAGCAGTACTTC
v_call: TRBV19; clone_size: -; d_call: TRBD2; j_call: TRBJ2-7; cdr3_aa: CASSIVGGSEAYEQYF; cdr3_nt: TGTGCCAGTAGTATAGTGGGAGGGAGCGAGGCCTACGAGCAGTACTTC
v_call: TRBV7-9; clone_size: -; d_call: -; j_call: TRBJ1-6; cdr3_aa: CASSLMLFESSYNSPLHF; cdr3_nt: TGTGCCAGCAGCTTAATGTTATTCGAGAGCTCCTATAATTCACCCCTCCACTTT
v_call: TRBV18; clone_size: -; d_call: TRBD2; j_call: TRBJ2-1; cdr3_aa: CASSPGLAGGHNEQFF; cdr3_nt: TGTGCCAGCTCGCCTGGACTAGCGGGAGGACACAATGAGCAGTTCTTC
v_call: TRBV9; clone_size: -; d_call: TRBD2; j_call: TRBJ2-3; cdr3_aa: CASSVGTSPSTDTQYF; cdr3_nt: TGTGCCAGCAGCGTGGGGACTAGCCCCAGCACAGATACGCAGTATTTT
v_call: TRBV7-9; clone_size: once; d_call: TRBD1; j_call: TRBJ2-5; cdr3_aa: CASSPGTGVSQETQYF; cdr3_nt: TGTGCCAGCAGCCCCGGGACAGGGGTCTCCCAAGAGACCCAGTACTTC
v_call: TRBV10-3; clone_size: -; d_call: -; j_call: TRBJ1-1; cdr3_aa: CAISGSFEARNTEAFF; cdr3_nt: TGTGCCATCAGTGGAAGTTTCGAGGCCAGGAACACTGAAGCTTTCTTT
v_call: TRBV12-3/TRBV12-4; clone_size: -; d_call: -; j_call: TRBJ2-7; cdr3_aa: CASSLAPSEQYF; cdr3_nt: TGTGCCAGCAGTTTAGCTCCCTCCGAGCAGTACTTC